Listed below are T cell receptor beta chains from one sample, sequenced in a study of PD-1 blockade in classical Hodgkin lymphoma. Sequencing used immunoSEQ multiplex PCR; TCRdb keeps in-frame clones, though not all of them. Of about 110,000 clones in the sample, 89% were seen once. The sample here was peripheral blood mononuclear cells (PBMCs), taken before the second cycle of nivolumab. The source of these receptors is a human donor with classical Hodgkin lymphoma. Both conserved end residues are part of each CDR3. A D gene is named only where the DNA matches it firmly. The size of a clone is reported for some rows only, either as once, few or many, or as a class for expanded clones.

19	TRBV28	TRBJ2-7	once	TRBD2	CASRRGGGLAGGSSYEQYF	TGTGCCAGCAGGCGCGGAGGTGGGCTAGCGGGAGGGAGCTCCTACGAGCAGTACTTC
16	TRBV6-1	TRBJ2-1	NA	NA	CASREPASAYYNEQFF	TGTGCCAGCAGGGAACCAGCTAGTGCCTACTACAATGAGCAGTTCTTC
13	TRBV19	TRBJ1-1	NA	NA	CASSIWGRTEAFF	TGTGCCAGTAGTATATGGGGTAGGACTGAAGCTTTCTTT
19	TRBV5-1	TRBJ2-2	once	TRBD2	CASSLTTSGSVKVPGELFF	TGCGCCAGCAGCTTGACCACTAGCGGGAGCGTCAAGGTGCCCGGGGAGCTGTTTTTT
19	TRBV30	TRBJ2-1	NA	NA	CAWNLLGSIADSGYNEQFF	TGTGCCTGGAATCTTTTGGGGTCTATTGCGGATTCAGGGTACAATGAGCAGTTCTTC
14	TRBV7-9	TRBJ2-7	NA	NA	CASSLGGKTYEQYF	TGTGCCAGCAGCTTAGGGGGGAAGACCTACGAGCAGTACTTC
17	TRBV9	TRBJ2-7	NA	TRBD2	CASSVDEGSGSRNEQYF	TGTGCCAGCAGCGTAGATGAGGGTAGCGGGAGTAGGAACGAGCAGTACTTC
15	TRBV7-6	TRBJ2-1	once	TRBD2	CASSPGLGALNEQFF	TGTGCCAGCAGCCCCGGACTAGGGGCCCTTAATGAGCAGTTCTTC
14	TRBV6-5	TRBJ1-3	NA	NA	CASSYSRDGNTIYF	TGTGCCAGCAGTTATTCCAGGGATGGAAACACCATATATTTT
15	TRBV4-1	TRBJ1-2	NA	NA	CASSQEAGRNYGYTF	TGCGCCAGCAGCCAAGAAGCGGGCAGAAACTATGGCTACACCTTC
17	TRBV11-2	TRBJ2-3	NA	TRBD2	CASRLAGRSQKENTQYF	TGTGCCAGCAGACTAGCGGGAAGATCTCAAAAGGAGAATACGCAGTATTTT
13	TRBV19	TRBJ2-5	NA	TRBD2	CASSLAVGETQYF	TGTGCCAGTAGCCTAGCGGTCGGAGAGACCCAGTACTTC
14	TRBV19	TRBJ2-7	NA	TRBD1	CASSKGDSSYEQYF	TGTGCCAGTAGTAAGGGGGACAGCTCCTACGAGCAGTACTTC
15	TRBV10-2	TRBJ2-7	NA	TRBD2	CASRIGTSGNYEQYF	TGCGCCAGCAGGATCGGGACTAGCGGGAACTACGAGCAGTACTTC
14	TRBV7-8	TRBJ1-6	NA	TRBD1	CASSSDRANSPLHF	TGTGCCAGCAGCTCGGACAGGGCTAATTCACCCCTCCACTTT
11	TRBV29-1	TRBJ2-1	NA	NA	CSVQDGYEQFF	TGCAGCGTTCAGGACGGGTATGAGCAGTTCTTC
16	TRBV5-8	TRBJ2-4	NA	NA	CASSLPGRLAKNIQYF	TGTGCCAGCAGCTTGCCTGGGCGGCTAGCCAAAAACATTCAGTACTTC
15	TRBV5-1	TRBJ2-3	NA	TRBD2	CASSSRAGVRDTQYF	TGCGCCAGCAGCTCCAGGGCGGGAGTTAGAGATACGCAGTATTTT
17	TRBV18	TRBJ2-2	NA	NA	CASSPNRAGTSTGELFF	TGTGCCAGCTCACCAAACCGGGCGGGAACCTCCACCGGGGAGCTGTTTTTT
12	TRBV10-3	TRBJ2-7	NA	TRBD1	CAISTGSYEQYF	TGTGCCATCTCGACAGGGAGCTACGAGCAGTACTTC
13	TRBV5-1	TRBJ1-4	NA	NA	CASSIGQGRKLFF	TGCGCCAGCAGCATCGGGCAAGGGCGAAAACTGTTTTTT
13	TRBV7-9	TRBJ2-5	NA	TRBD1	CAGTGDVSETQYF	TGTGCCGGGACAGGGGACGTTTCGGAGACCCAGTACTTC
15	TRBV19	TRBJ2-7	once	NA	CASSRTVTTSYEQYF	TGTGCCAGTAGTAGGACAGTAACGACCTCCTACGAGCAGTACTTC
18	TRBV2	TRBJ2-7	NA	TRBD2	CASSEYPLTSDSSYEQYF	TGTGCCAGCAGTGAATATCCCCTGACTAGCGACAGCTCCTACGAGCAGTACTTC
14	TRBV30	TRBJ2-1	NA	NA	CAWRRGRGDNEQFF	TGTGCCTGGAGAAGGGGGCGGGGCGACAATGAGCAGTTCTTC